This T cell receptor beta chain was sequenced for a study of long-term antiretroviral therapy in people with HIV. Overall study findings and caveats: Narrower CDR3 length ranges marked HIV repertoires relative to controls.

Survey-level resolution applied to immunoSEQ assay v3.0. Method: immunoSEQ multiplex PCR; TCRdb's copy keeps in-frame clones and lacks some. The table lists 25,000 to 35,000 clones, roughly 90% of them singletons. As concerns this clone: Its antigen is not known.

The clonotype originates from a man aged 50 to 60 with HIV. Sequences were derived from unsorted PBMCs, sampled 2 years after starting antiretroviral therapy.

CDR3 amino acids: CASSLPSSYEQYF. CDR3 in DNA: TGTGCCAGCAGCTTACCCAGCTCCTACGAGCAGTACTTC. The J gene is TRBJ2-7, the V gene TRBV7-2; D unresolved. V lost 2 bases, J lost 0 bases, and 5 bases lay in between. Germline assignment: CDR1 SGHTA and CDR2 FQGNSA. This CDR3 region has 13 residues. Complete variable domain (other parts from reference TRBV7-2 and TRBJ2-7): GAGVSQSPSNKVTEKGKDVELRCDPISGHTALYWYRQSLGQGLEFLIYFQGNSAPDKSGLPSDRFSAERTGGSVSTLTIQRTQQEDSAVYLCASSLPSSYEQYFGPGTRLTVT.